This T cell receptor (beta chain) was recovered during a study of CD8 T cells in ankylosing spondylitis (TCRdb year 2017). Concerning the study at large: T cell receptor beta repertoires were profiled in healthy donors and ankylosing spondylitis patients so that disease-linked TCR variants could be found. In total, the full study cohort was made up of 110 or so healthy donors and approximately 27 ankylosing spondylitis patients. Samples of peripheral blood were taken, and for ankylosing spondylitis patients, synovial fluid was collected as well. The study at large found these results: The disease-linked clones were reported as significantly enriched in matched synovial fluid samples from ankylosing spondylitis patients. A CD8+ phenotype was shown by the disease-linked clones, which were found at relatively low frequencies in peripheral blood. A TCR beta motif made up of several highly homologous amino acid variants appeared to be characteristic of blood from ankylosing spondylitis patients. Some motif variants were previously reported in synovial fluid and blood of reactive arthritis patients, suggesting common disease-initiation mechanisms.

About this clonotype: Its antigen is unknown. The sample holds no much larger clone one base away, and base qualities are not on file.

CDR1 and CDR2, per the germline V gene, are SGHRS and YFSETQ. The CDR3 starts with the cysteine, ends with the phenylalanine, and has 17 residues. The DNA shown is the 51-base CDR3, in frame from base 1. V has 10 bases trimmed and J has 5 bases trimmed; junction bases matching no gene number 12. This sample was sequenced with an Illumina HiSeq 2500. Quantitative 5'-RACE with molecular barcodes was the method used to prepare the TCR beta libraries. Per the original workflow: A new computational method based on a probabilistic model of VDJ rearrangement was used to identify disease-linked TCR variants. TCRdb applied fastp at Q25 and MiXCR to the public reads, then kept only in-frame beta chains. For every CDR3 protein sequence, its rows merge into one entry that carries the most common genes and DNA. TCRdb's processing, not the study's, gives the V and J calls here. The sample profile shows roughly 440,000 distinct CDR3 sequences; roughly a sixth of them were found once. The top ten clonotypes cover 1% of the sample.

Specimen: blood, either unsorted or a sorted T cell fraction (not recorded which). The rearrangement combines TRBV5-1 with TRBJ2-2; TRBD2 agrees with 15 junctional bases. The sequence was collected from a male donor with ankylosing spondylitis. The DNA reads TGCGCCTCCCATTGGACTAGCGGGAGGGATGGAACCGGGGAGCTGTTTTTT. Its translation is CASHWTSGRDGTGELFF.